The 29 T cell receptor beta chains below all came from one sample that was sequenced in a study of T cells in localized non-small cell lung cancer. Method: immunoSEQ multiplex PCR; TCRdb's copy keeps in-frame clones and lacks some. Among roughly 30,000 clones listed, about four fifths were seen once. The sample in question was peripheral blood mononuclear cells, obtained before any cancer treatment. The receptor source for this set is a man aged 35-69 years with stage III lung adenocarcinoma.

This chain uses TRBV27 with TRBJ2-7, with D maybe TRBD2 (5 bases). The CDR3 runs to 14 residues. Germline V CDR1 and CDR2: MNHEY, SMNVEV (reference sequence). V was pared by 2 bases and J by 4 bases, with 12 bases between. DNA for the CDR3: TGTGCCAGCAGTTTACACGGGAAAAGGTACGAGCAGTACGTC. Its protein product is CASSLHGKRYEQYV.

This chain joins TRBV7-9 and TRBJ1-3; D is unclear. Germline-derived CDR1 and CDR2 are SEHNR and FQNEAQ (reference sequence). Trimming cost V 5 bases and J 10 bases, with 12 bases left between them. The CDR3 totals 12 residues. The CDR3 nucleotides read TGTGCCAGCAGCCAAGTGGGGATGACCATATATTTT. Its translation: CASSQVGMTIYF.

V usage is TRBV25-1 and J usage is TRBJ2-3, with 8 nucleotides matching TRBD2. The germline V gene encodes CDR1 MGHDK and CDR2 SYGVNS. CDR3 length: 14 residues. V gave up 5 bases and J gave up 3 bases; unmatched junction bases: 4. The CDR3 sequence: CASSPSGPTDTQYF. CDR3 nucleotides: TGTGCCAGCAGTCCTAGCGGGCCTACAGATACGCAGTATTTT.

The chain recombines TRBV2 with TRBJ2-1; the D gene could be TRBD1 or TRBD2 (7 bases each). Germline V gene data show CDR1 as SNHLY and CDR2 as FYNNEI. V lost 2 bases and J 9 bases, leaving 17 bases between the germline ends. This CDR3 spans 15 amino acids. CDR3 protein: CASSEQGGERGEQFF. In DNA form, the CDR3 reads TGTGCCAGCAGTGAACAGGGGGGGGAAAGGGGTGAGCAGTTCTTC.

V gene TRBV9 combines with J gene TRBJ1-1, with no clear D. Germline-derived CDR1 and CDR2 are SGDLS and YYNGEE. This CDR3 region has 15 residues. V was pared by 3 bases and J by 4 bases, with 16 bases between. The CDR3 loop reads CASSAAGSPSTEAFF. The CDR3 DNA is TGTGCCAGCAGCGCTGCAGGTTCCCCCTCCACTGAAGCTTTCTTT.

V usage is TRBV9 and J usage is TRBJ2-3; 14 bases match TRBD2. The CDR3 sequence is 14 residues long. CDR1 is SGDLS, CDR2 YYNGEE, per germline. J lost 8 bases, V lost 4 bases, and 3 bases had no gene match. CDR3 DNA: TGTGCCAGCAGCTTAGGGACTAGCGGGAGTACGCAGTATTTT. It specifies CASSLGTSGSTQYF.

This rearrangement joins TRBV10-2 to TRBJ2-2; possibly TRBD1 for D (5 bases). Germline loops: CDR1 WSHSY, CDR2 SAAADI. The CDR3 is made up of 15 amino acids. The ends were cut back, 2 bases at V and 2 bases at J, with 9 bases in the middle. In DNA form, the CDR3 reads TGCGCCAGCAGTGAGGGGGCAGCTAACACCGGGGAGCTGTTTTTT. Translating gives CASSEGAANTGELFF.

This clone was observed a single time. V is TRBV28 and J is TRBJ2-2; 7 positions agree with TRBD2. The germline gives CDR1 MDHEN, CDR2 SYDVKM. The CDR3 is made up of 16 amino acids. V gave up 8 bases and J gave up 3 bases; unmatched junction bases: 12. This CDR3 is CASSRSPTSYTGELFF. The CDR3 DNA reads TGTGCCAGCTCCCGATCCCCGACTAGCTACACCGGGGAGCTGTTTTTT.

The CDR3 region is CASSLSLTTNYGYTF. Here the CDR3 DNA reads TGTGCCAGCAGCCTCTCCTTGACAACTAACTATGGCTACACCTTC. The V call is TRBV7-9, the J call TRBJ1-2; D gene ambiguous. The CDR3 length is 15 residues. The germline V and J ends were trimmed by 5 bases and 0 bases, with 13 bases remaining between them. Germline lookup yields CDR1 SEHNR and CDR2 FQNEAQ (reference sequence).

V and J are TRBV7-8 and TRBJ2-4; 7 bases are shared with TRBD2. The CDR3 loop spans 13 amino acids. Germline V gene data show CDR1 as SGHVS and CDR2 as FQNEAQ. Trimming at V came to 5 bases and at J to 7 bases, leaving 5 bases not matched to a gene. The CDR3 nucleotides are TGTGCCAGCAGCGGGTTGGGAGGGAACATTCAGTACTTC. Protein: CASSGLGGNIQYF.

V gene TRBV5-8 combines with J gene TRBJ1-2, with 11 bases matching TRBD1. Trimming at V came to 0 bases and at J to 5 bases, leaving 3 bases not matched to a gene. There are 15 residues in the CDR3. CDR1 SGHTS and CDR2 YDEGEE come from the germline V gene. This CDR3 is CASSLAGTGGYGYTF. The CDR3 DNA follows: TGTGCCAGCAGCTTGGCCGGGACAGGGGGGTATGGCTACACCTTC.

The chain employs TRBV7-2 and TRBJ1-2; unclear D gene. Trimming removed 5 bases at V and 2 bases at J, with 12 bases between. Germline V CDR1 and CDR2: SGHTA, FQGNSA. The CDR3 has 14 amino acids. CDR3 nucleotide sequence: TGTGCCAGCAGCCCGGACCGTCCAAACTATGGCTACACCTTC. It encodes CASSPDRPNYGYTF.

The gene calls are TRBV11-2 and TRBJ2-5; the D gene is possibly TRBD2 (6 bases). The CDR3 is 14 amino acids. Germline CDR1 SGHAT, CDR2 FQNNGV. Trimming pared 4 bases from V and 7 bases from J, leaving 16 bases between. CDR3 nucleotides: TGTGCCAGCAGCTCCTTGGGGGGTCTCGGGACCCAGTACTTC. This translates into CASSSLGGLGTQYF.

The V gene is TRBV5-1, the J gene TRBJ2-7, with 8 nucleotides matching TRBD1. Per germline, CDR1 SGHRS and CDR2 YFSETQ. The CDR3 sequence is 14 residues long. J lost 6 bases, V lost 4 bases, and 9 bases had no gene match. CDR3 in DNA: TGCGCCAGCAGCATCTTGGACAGGGCGGCCGAGCAGTACTTC. Protein sequence: CASSILDRAAEQYF.

The rearrangement links TRBV10-2 to TRBJ2-7, with 7 nucleotides matching TRBD1. Germline CDR1 is WSHSY and CDR2 is SAAADI. The ends lost 9 bases at V and 1 base at J; junction bases unmatched: 3. The CDR3 totals 12 residues. Here the CDR3 DNA reads TGCGCCAGTAGGGACAGTTCCTACGAGCAGTACGTC. Translating it yields CASRDSSYEQYV.

The rearrangement uses TRBV7-2 and TRBJ2-5; 9 bases agree with TRBD2. The V segment lost 4 bases and the J segment 1 base; nucleotides outside the gene matches: 13. The CDR3 is made up of 18 amino acids. Germline V CDR1 and CDR2: SGHTA, FQGNSA. CDR3 loop: CASSSALLAGVIQETQYF. For the CDR3, the DNA is TGTGCCAGCAGCTCCGCACTTTTAGCGGGAGTGATCCAAGAGACCCAGTACTTC.

J is TRBJ2-1 and V is TRBV7-2; possible D gene TRBD2, 6 bases. Germline V gives CDR1 SGHTA, CDR2 FQGNSA. The germline V and J ends were trimmed by 5 bases and 6 bases, with 17 bases remaining between them. There are 15 residues in the CDR3. The CDR3 region is CASSPFRPSANEQFF. DNA of the CDR3: TGTGCCAGCAGCCCATTTAGGCCTAGCGCCAATGAGCAGTTCTTC.

The chain employs TRBV7-9 and TRBJ1-1; maybe TRBD1 (6 bases). Germline V gene lookup returns CDR1 SEHNR and CDR2 FQNEAQ (reference sequence). V lost 5 bases to trimming and J lost 8 bases, with 15 bases between them. The CDR3 loop spans 13 amino acids. CDR3 nucleotide sequence: TGTGCCAGCAGCCAGCACGGGGGCCACGAAGCTTTCTTT. Translating gives CASSQHGGHEAFF.

Only one count was recorded for this clone. The chain combines TRBV2 with TRBJ2-7; D may be TRBD2 (6 bases). The CDR3 runs to 13 residues. The V and J ends lost 6 bases and 4 bases respectively, with 13 bases between them. Germline assignment: CDR1 SNHLY and CDR2 FYNNEI. CDR3 sequence: CASRPSGPYEQYV. In nucleotides, the CDR3 is TGTGCCAGCAGACCGAGCGGGCCTTACGAGCAGTACGTC.

The rearrangement links TRBV6-5 to TRBJ2-2; TRBD1 is a possible D gene (5 bases). CDR1 and CDR2 from the germline V gene are MNHEY and SVGAGI. CDR3 length equals 14 residues. The V and J ends lost 6 bases and 4 bases respectively, with 12 bases between them. The DNA for the CDR3 is TGTGCCAGCAGGAGACAGTGGGCCACCGGGGAGCTGTTTTTT. Protein sequence: CASRRQWATGELFF.

The chain is built from TRBV10-2 and TRBJ2-2; tentative D call: TRBD1 (5 bases). V lost 7 bases, J lost 0 bases, and 9 bases lay in between. This CDR3 has 14 amino acids. CDR1 and CDR2 (germline): WSHSY, SAAADI. The CDR3: CASTGAANTGELFF. In DNA form, the CDR3 reads TGCGCCAGCACTGGGGCGGCGAACACCGGGGAGCTGTTTTTT.

The chain is built from TRBV10-2 and TRBJ1-6; TRBD1 matches 7 bases. Trimming cost V 8 bases and J 5 bases; bases outside gene matches: 6. This CDR3 has 14 amino acids. In germline, CDR1 is WSHSY, CDR2 SAAADI. The CDR3 protein is CASGRQGNNSPLHF. The CDR3 coding sequence is TGCGCCAGCGGAAGACAGGGAAATAATTCACCCCTCCACTTT.

The CDR3 nucleotides are TGTGCCAGCAGCTTTCAGGCTACGAATGAAAAACTGTTTTTT. Translation gives CASSFQATNEKLFF. This chain connects TRBV7-9 to TRBJ1-4; no clear D gene. CDR1 is SEHNR, CDR2 FQNEAQ, per germline (reference sequence). There are 14 residues in the CDR3. The ends were cut back, 3 bases at V and 5 bases at J, with 10 bases in the middle.

V usage is TRBV6-1 and J usage is TRBJ2-6; D is undetermined. The CDR3 is made up of 15 amino acids. The germline gives CDR1 MNHNS, CDR2 SASEGT. The germline V and J ends were trimmed by 6 bases and 0 bases, with 9 bases remaining between them. The CDR3: CASRVLYSGANVLTF. CDR3 bases: TGTGCCAGCAGAGTTTTATACTCTGGGGCCAACGTCCTGACTTTC.

The chain uses TRBV5-1 and TRBJ1-1; maybe TRBD1 (5 bases). This CDR3 region has 14 residues. Trimming shortened V by 6 bases and J by 0 bases, and 12 bases separated the two germline ends. CDR1 and CDR2 (germline): SGHRS, YFSETQ. CDR3 sequence: CASNTGTVNTEAFF. The CDR3 bases are TGCGCCAGCAATACCGGGACGGTGAACACTGAAGCTTTCTTT.

The chain is built from TRBV5-1 and TRBJ2-3; D ambiguous. The CDR3 has 15 residues. Germline loops: CDR1 SGHRS, CDR2 YFSETQ. V was cut by 0 bases and J by 2 bases, with 10 bases left in between. As DNA, the CDR3 is TGCGCCAGCAGCTTGGCTGTATCCTCCACAGATACGCAGTATTTT. It specifies CASSLAVSSTDTQYF.

The V call is TRBV5-1, the J call TRBJ2-5; TRBD2 might be the D (5 bases). The CDR3 runs to 15 residues. Per the germline V gene, CDR1 is SGHRS and CDR2 is YFSETQ. V lost 0 bases, J lost 4 bases, and 13 bases lay in between. CDR3 sequence reads: CASSLEGLPGETQYF. The CDR3 DNA reads TGCGCCAGCAGCTTGGAAGGACTCCCAGGAGAGACCCAGTACTTC. The full variable domain, its missing parts supplied by reference TRBV5-1 and TRBJ2-5, is KAGVTQTPRYLIKTRGQQVTLSCSPISGHRSVSWYQQTPGQGLQFLFEYFSETQRNKGNFPGRFSGRQFSNSRSEMNVSTLELGDSALYLCASSLEGLPGETQYFGPGTRLLVL.

Only a few counts were recorded for this clone. This chain connects TRBV6-1 to TRBJ1-2, with 10 bases that match TRBD1. The V segment lost 7 bases and the J segment 4 bases; nucleotides outside the gene matches: 6. Germline V lookup: CDR1 MNHNS, CDR2 SASEGT. CDR3 length equals 14 residues. For the CDR3, the DNA is TGTGCCAGCAACAAAGGGACAGGGGCCTATGGCTACACCTTC. Its translation is CASNKGTGAYGYTF.

The chain carries TRBV10-3 and TRBJ1-1, with a tentative D call TRBD1 (6 bases). CDR3 length: 14 amino acids. V was shortened by 3 bases and J by 3 bases, with 11 bases between the two germline ends. Germline CDR1 and CDR2: ENHRY and SYGVKD. The CDR3: CAISEGRGHTEAFF. In DNA, the CDR3 is TGTGCCATCAGTGAAGGCAGGGGACACACTGAAGCTTTCTTT.